Below are 22 T cell receptor beta chains sequenced from a single sample in a study of T-cell reconstitution after alpha-beta-depleted transplantation in children. Unique molecular identifiers featured in how the TCRbeta library was prepared. TCRdb re-called the PCR reads through MiXCR, storing one row per CDR3 protein. The sample includes 230,000 or so distinct CDR3 sequences, around 12% of them seen just once. The input for sequencing was PBMCs from the stem cell graft donor, taken from the stem cell graft. Receptors were obtained from a human donor who donated a stem cell graft to a child with acute lymphoblastic leukemia.

In its sample, this clonotype was seen many times. The CDR3 DNA sequence: TGCAGTGCTACGGACGGGATGCACGAGCAGTACTTC. Translated: CSATDGMHEQYF. The chain links TRBV20-1 to TRBJ2-7, with TRBD2 as a possible D gene (5 bases). The V gene's germline CDR1 is DFQATT and CDR2 SNEGSKA (reference sequence). The CDR3 sequence is 12 residues long. The V end was cut by 4 bases, the J end by 5 bases, with 12 bases between.

The chain joins TRBV15 to TRBJ2-7, with TRBD1 as a possible D gene (6 bases). The ends were cut back, 0 bases at V and 5 bases at J, with 11 bases in the middle. Germline values: CDR1 LNHNV, CDR2 YYDKDF (reference sequence). The CDR3 has 14 amino acids. The CDR3 nucleotides are TGTGCCACCAGCAGAGATCGGACAGTCGACGAGCAGTACTTC. It codes for CATSRDRTVDEQYF.

In this sample, this clonotype turned up many times. The rearrangement links TRBV7-9 to TRBJ2-4; the D gene could be TRBD1 or TRBD2 (5 bases each). This CDR3 has 13 amino acids. From germline, CDR1 is SEHNR and CDR2 FQNEAQ (reference sequence). Trimming left V 5 bases short and J 4 bases short, with 9 bases between. The CDR3 nucleotides are TGTGCCAGCAGCGATGGGACGAAAAACATTCAGTACTTC. This encodes CASSDGTKNIQYF. Based on the CDR3 plus reference TRBV7-9 and TRBJ2-4, the full variable domain is DTGVSQNPRHKITKRGQNVTFRCDPISEHNRLYWYRQTLGQGPEFLTYFQNEAQLEKSRLLSDRFSAERPKGSFSTLEIQRTEQGDSAMYLCASSDGTKNIQYFGAGTRLSVL.

This clonotype has just a few counts. The chain links TRBV19 to TRBJ1-5; D is ambiguous. Trimming pared 7 bases from V and 2 bases from J, leaving 9 bases between. Germline V gene data show CDR1 as LNHDA and CDR2 as SQIVND (reference sequence). CDR3 length: 13 residues. The CDR3 spells CASTYGGNQPQHF. The CDR3 region has the DNA TGTGCCAGTACGTACGGAGGCAATCAGCCCCAGCATTTT.

The sample holds many counts of this clonotype. The chain is built from TRBV5-1 and TRBJ2-3, with D possibly TRBD2 on 6 matching bases. V dropped 6 bases and J dropped 6 bases, with 14 bases sitting between them. Germline lookup yields CDR1 SGHRS and CDR2 YFSETQ. CDR3 size: 13 residues. The CDR3 loop reads CASKASEADTQYF. CDR3 nucleotide sequence: TGCGCCAGCAAGGCTAGCGAGGCGGATACGCAGTATTTT.

The sample holds many counts of this clonotype. The V and J genes are TRBV29-1 and TRBJ2-4; 8 positions agree with TRBD1. With 2 bases clipped from V and 3 bases from J, the junction kept 3 bases outside the gene matches. Germline-derived CDR1 and CDR2 are SQVTM and ANQGSEA. The CDR3 covers 14 residues. The DNA for the CDR3 is TGCAGCGTTGAAACCGGGACAGGCAAAAACATTCAGTACTTC. It is translated as CSVETGTGKNIQYF.

Concerning this clonotype: This may come from a read error, since a much larger clone is one base off. This chain links TRBV7-2 with TRBJ2-7; perhaps TRBD2 as D (7 bases). Germline CDR1 SGHTA, CDR2 FQGNSA. The CDR3 runs to 14 residues. The CDR3 nucleotides read TGTGCCAGCAGCCGCGGGGGCAGGGGCTACGCGCAGTACTTC. Protein: CASSRGGRGYAQYF.

This clonotype was detected many times. The rearrangement joins TRBV15 to TRBJ2-2, with TRBD1 identical over 11 bases. Germline V gene data show CDR1 as LNHNV and CDR2 as YYDKDF (reference sequence). The V gene end was trimmed by 3 bases and the J gene end by 3 bases; junction bases not matched to a gene: 0. This CDR3 is built from 15 residues. CDR3 region: CATSRGQGDTGELFF. Written as DNA, the CDR3 is TGTGCCACCAGCAGGGGACAGGGGGACACCGGGGAGCTGTTTTTT.

Turning to this clonotype: At one end, the junction sequence differs from germline, possibly due to a read error. J is TRBJ2-6 and V is TRBV7-3, with TRBD1 as a possible D gene (5 bases). CDR1 SGHTA and CDR2 FQGTGA come from the germline V gene. This CDR3 is built from 15 residues. The CDR3, as DNA: TGTGCCAGCAGGTTGACAAGCTCTGGGGCCAACGTCCTGGCTTTC. Amino acid sequence: CASRLTSSGANVLAF.

This clonotype was seen a handful of times. The gene calls are TRBV11-2 and TRBJ2-7, with D unclear. Trimming cost V 4 bases and J 2 bases, with 12 bases left between them. The length of the CDR3 is 14 residues. CDR1 SGHAT and CDR2 FQNNGV come from the germline V gene. CDR3 residues: CASSSQVTPYEQYF. CDR3 bases: TGTGCCAGCAGCTCCCAAGTGACCCCCTACGAGCAGTACTTC.

This clonotype was seen ten or more times. The rearrangement joins TRBV12-3 or TRBV12-4 to TRBJ1-2; 10 bases map to TRBD1. The length of the CDR3 is 15 residues. Trimming cost V 4 bases and J 6 bases; bases outside gene matches: 8. CDR3 residues: CASSWTGGKNDGYTF. Written as DNA, the CDR3 is TGTGCCAGCAGTTGGACAGGGGGGAAAAATGATGGCTACACCTTC.

The sample holds many counts of this clonotype. This chain joins TRBV20-1 and TRBJ2-1; 11 bases align to TRBD2. The CDR3 consists of 14 residues. Trimming removed 4 bases from V and 6 bases from J; junction bases left unmatched: 5. CDR1 and CDR2 from the germline V gene are DFQATT and SNEGSKA (reference sequence). For the CDR3, the DNA is TGCAGTGCTATTAGCGGGAGGGCTAGCAATGAGCAGTTCTTC. Residues: CSAISGRASNEQFF.

This clonotype came up many times. V and J are TRBV19 and TRBJ2-2; possibly TRBD1 for D (8 bases). CDR3 length: 16 amino acids. Trimming took off 6 bases at V and 5 bases at J, with 19 bases between the two ends. The germline V gene encodes CDR1 LNHDA and CDR2 SQIVND (reference sequence). CDR3 coding DNA: TGTGCCAGTAGGCCACAGGGGGACTACTCGACCGGGGAGCTGTTTTTT. Residues: CASRPQGDYSTGELFF.

This clonotype came up a few times. The chain joins TRBV18 to TRBJ1-4; D may be TRBD1 (5 bases). CDR1 KGHSH and CDR2 LQKENI come from the germline V gene. The V end was cut by 2 bases, the J end by 5 bases, with 12 bases between. The CDR3 consists of 15 residues. The CDR3 DNA sequence: TGTGCCAGCTCACCATCTAGGGGCCCGAATGAAAAACTGTTTTTT. This sequence encodes CASSPSRGPNEKLFF.

This clonotype showed up many times. The rearrangement joins TRBV20-1 to TRBJ2-3; D is undetermined. CDR3 length equals 11 residues. CDR1 DFQATT and CDR2 SNEGSKA come from the germline V gene (reference sequence). Trimming cost V 6 bases and J 3 bases, with 7 bases left between them. This CDR3 is CSALETDTQYF. CDR3 in DNA: TGCAGTGCCCTGGAGACAGATACGCAGTATTTT.

This clonotype occurred many times. V usage is TRBV6-1 and J usage is TRBJ2-7; TRBD1 agrees at 7 bases. The CDR3 spans 15 residues. Germline V gene lookup returns CDR1 MNHNS and CDR2 SASEGT. V dropped 6 bases and J dropped 6; count of bases not matched to a gene: 14. The CDR3 DNA sequence: TGTGCCAGCAGCGAAAGACAGGGAATTAGTCGCGAGCAGTACTTC. It codes for CASSERQGISREQYF.

This clonotype has only one observation. V is TRBV20-1 and J is TRBJ2-2; D ambiguous. Germline-derived CDR1 and CDR2 are DFQATT and SNEGSKA (reference sequence). The CDR3 runs to 14 residues. Trimming shortened V by 0 bases and J by 7 bases, and 12 bases separated the two germline ends. CDR3: CSAREQPSFGELFF. DNA for the CDR3: TGCAGTGCTAGAGAGCAGCCAAGCTTCGGGGAGCTGTTTTTT.

Written as DNA, the CDR3 is TGTGCCAGCAGTTTAGGGCGGGACAGAATCTATGGCTACACCTTC. Protein: CASSLGRDRIYGYTF. The chain links TRBV12-3 or TRBV12-4 to TRBJ1-2; 7 bases are a match to TRBD1. This CDR3 has 15 residues. With 1 base clipped from V and 4 bases from J, the junction kept 6 bases outside the gene matches.

This clonotype was recorded many times. The rearrangement links TRBV7-6 to TRBJ2-2; 15 bases are shared with TRBD2. CDR1 SGHVS and CDR2 FNYEAQ come from the germline V gene. There are 18 residues in the CDR3. V gave up 6 bases and J gave up 4 bases; unmatched junction bases: 9. In nucleotides, the CDR3 is TGTGCCAGCAGGAACCCGGGACTAGCGGGAGGATCCACCGGGGAGCTGTTTTTT. The encoded protein is CASRNPGLAGGSTGELFF.

This clonotype was counted ten times or more. The chain carries TRBV28 and TRBJ1-1; tentative D call: TRBD1 (5 bases). Germline V gene data show CDR1 as MDHEN and CDR2 as SYDVKM. CDR3 length: 13 residues. With 2 bases removed from V and 3 bases from J, the gap between germline ends came to 7 bases. CDR3 region: CASSLMGDTEAFF. The CDR3 DNA follows: TGTGCCAGCAGTTTAATGGGGGACACTGAAGCTTTCTTT.

The table lists this clonotype with many counts. The genes are TRBV7-2 and TRBJ2-7; 10 bases map to TRBD2. The CDR3 is made up of 14 amino acids. Germline V gene data show CDR1 as SGHTA and CDR2 as FQGNSA. Trimming cost V 5 bases and J 6 bases; bases outside gene matches: 7. In DNA form, the CDR3 reads TGTGCCAGCAGCCGGACTAGCGGAGCCTCCGAGCAGTACTTC. It yields the protein CASSRTSGASEQYF.

This clonotype was detected many times. J is TRBJ2-2 and V is TRBV6-2 or TRBV6-3; unclear D gene. V lost 7 bases and J lost 4, with 16 bases in between. CDR1 and CDR2 (germline): MNHEY, SVGEGT. The CDR3 length is 15 residues. The CDR3 here is CASTKSGQTTGELFF. The CDR3 DNA reads TGTGCCAGCACCAAATCCGGGCAGACCACCGGGGAGCTGTTTTTT.